Below, one TCR beta chain is given with its context. Data came from immunoSEQ multiplex PCR; TCRdb stores just in-frame clones and leaves some out. The sample has 200,000 to 300,000 clones, about four fifths seen once. The data were obtained in a study of blood T cell repertoires in COVID-19. Across the whole study: The United States, Italy and Spain provided the acute and convalescent COVID-19 samples.

The CDR3 runs 14 residues. Germline trimming cut 4 bases from V and 3 bases from J; bases unmatched to any gene: 3. Germline loops: CDR1 MGHRA, CDR2 YSYEKL. Sequenced sample: peripheral blood. The sequence came from a man in his fifties or sixties with acute or convalescent COVID-19. The chain uses TRBV4-1 and TRBJ2-3; 8 bases line up with TRBD1. The CDR3 protein is CASSLQGATDTQYF. DNA for the CDR3: TGCGCCAGCAGCCTCCAGGGGGCTACAGATACGCAGTATTTT.